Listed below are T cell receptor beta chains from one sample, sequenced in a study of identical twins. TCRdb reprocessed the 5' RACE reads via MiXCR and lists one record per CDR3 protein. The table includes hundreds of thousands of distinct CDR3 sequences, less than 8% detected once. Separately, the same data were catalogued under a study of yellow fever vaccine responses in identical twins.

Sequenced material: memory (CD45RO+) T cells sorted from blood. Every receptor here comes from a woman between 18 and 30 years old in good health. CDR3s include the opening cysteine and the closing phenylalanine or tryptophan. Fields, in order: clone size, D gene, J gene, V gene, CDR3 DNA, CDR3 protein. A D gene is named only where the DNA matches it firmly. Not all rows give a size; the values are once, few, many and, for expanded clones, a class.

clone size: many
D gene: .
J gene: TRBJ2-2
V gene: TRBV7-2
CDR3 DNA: TGTGCCAGCAGCCTAGCGATTAACACCGGGGAGCTGTTTTTT
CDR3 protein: CASSLAINTGELFF

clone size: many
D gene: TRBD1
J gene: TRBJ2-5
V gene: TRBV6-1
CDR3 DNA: TGTGCCAGCAGTAAACCCCGGGACAGGGGGTTTGGTGAGACCCAGTACTTC
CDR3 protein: CASSKPRDRGFGETQYF

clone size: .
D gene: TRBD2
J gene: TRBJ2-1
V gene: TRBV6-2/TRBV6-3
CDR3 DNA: TGTGCCAGCAAGCTAGCGGGAGGTGGTGAGCAGTTCTTC
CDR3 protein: CASKLAGGGEQFF

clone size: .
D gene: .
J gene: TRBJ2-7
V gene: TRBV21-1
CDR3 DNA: TGTGCCAGCAGCAAAACGGCCCCCCTAGCGGGGCTCTCCTACGAGCAGTACTTC
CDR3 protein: CASSKTAPLAGLSYEQYF

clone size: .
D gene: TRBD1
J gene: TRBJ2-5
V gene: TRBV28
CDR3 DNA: TGTGCCAGCAGGACAGGGGCCGAGACCCAGTACTTC
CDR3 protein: CASRTGAETQYF

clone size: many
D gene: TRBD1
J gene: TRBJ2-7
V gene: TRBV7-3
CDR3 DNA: TGTGCCAGCAGCTTAGTGGGGGGACAGGGGAAGGAGCAGTACTTC
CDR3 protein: CASSLVGGQGKEQYF

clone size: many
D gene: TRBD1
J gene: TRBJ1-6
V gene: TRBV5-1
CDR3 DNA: TGCGCCAGCAGCTTGGCTCCGGACAGGGGGAATTCACCCCTCCACTTT
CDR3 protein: CASSLAPDRGNSPLHF

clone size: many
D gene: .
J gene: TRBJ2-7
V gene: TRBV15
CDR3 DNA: TGTGCCACCAGCCTGGAGTCGGTGCAGTACTTC
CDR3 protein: CATSLESVQYF

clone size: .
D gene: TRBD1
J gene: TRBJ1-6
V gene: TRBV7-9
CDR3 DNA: TGTGCCAGCAGCCAGGGACAGGGGGCTTTTTCACCCCTCCACTTT
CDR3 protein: CASSQGQGAFSPLHF

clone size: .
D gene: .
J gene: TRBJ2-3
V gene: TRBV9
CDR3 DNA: TGTGCCAGCAGCCGAACTGAGGCCAGGGGATTAGATACGCAGTATTTT
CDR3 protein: CASSRTEARGLDTQYF

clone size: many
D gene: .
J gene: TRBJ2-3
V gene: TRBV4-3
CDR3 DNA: TGCGCCAGCAGCCAAGGAGGGGGTGTCAGCTTCACAGATACGCAGTATTTT
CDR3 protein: CASSQGGGVSFTDTQYF

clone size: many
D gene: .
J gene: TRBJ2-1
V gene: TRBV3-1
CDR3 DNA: TGTGCCAGCAGTACAGGGCCCGGGTCCGGGGGTGAGCAGTTCTTC
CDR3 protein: CASSTGPGSGGEQFF

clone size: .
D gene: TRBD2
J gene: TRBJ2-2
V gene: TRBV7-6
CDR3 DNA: TGTGCCAGCAGCTTAAAGACTAGCGGGACCGGGGAGCTGTTTTTT
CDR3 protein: CASSLKTSGTGELFF

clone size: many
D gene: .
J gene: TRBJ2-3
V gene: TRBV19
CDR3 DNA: TGTGCCAGTAGTATAGCCGGAGGGCTCGATACGCAGTATTTT
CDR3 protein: CASSIAGGLDTQYF

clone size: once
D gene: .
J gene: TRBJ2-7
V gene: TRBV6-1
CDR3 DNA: TGTGCCAGCACGGCGGGACTTAGCTCCTACGAGCAGTACTTC
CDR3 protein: CASTAGLSSYEQYF

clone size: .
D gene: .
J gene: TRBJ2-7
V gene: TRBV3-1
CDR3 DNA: TGTGCCAGCAGCCAAGTGAGGCAGGGCTCCTACGAGCAGTACTTC
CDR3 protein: CASSQVRQGSYEQYF

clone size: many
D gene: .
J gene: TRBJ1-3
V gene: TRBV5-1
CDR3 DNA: TGCGCCAGCAGCCGAGACAGCACTGGAAACACCATATATTTT
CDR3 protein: CASSRDSTGNTIYF

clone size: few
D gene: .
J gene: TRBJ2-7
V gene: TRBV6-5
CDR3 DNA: TGTGCCAGCAGTTACGACCAGGTGGGGAGATACGAGCAGTACTTC
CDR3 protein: CASSYDQVGRYEQYF

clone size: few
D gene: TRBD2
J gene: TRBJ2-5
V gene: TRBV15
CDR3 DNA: TGTGCCACCAGCAGAGCACCGACTAGCGGCCAAGAGACCCAGTACTTC
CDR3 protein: CATSRAPTSGQETQYF

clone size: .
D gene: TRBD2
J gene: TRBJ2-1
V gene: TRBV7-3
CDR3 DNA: TGTGCCAGCAGCAAGAGCGGGGCGACCTACAATGAGCAGTTCTTC
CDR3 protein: CASSKSGATYNEQFF